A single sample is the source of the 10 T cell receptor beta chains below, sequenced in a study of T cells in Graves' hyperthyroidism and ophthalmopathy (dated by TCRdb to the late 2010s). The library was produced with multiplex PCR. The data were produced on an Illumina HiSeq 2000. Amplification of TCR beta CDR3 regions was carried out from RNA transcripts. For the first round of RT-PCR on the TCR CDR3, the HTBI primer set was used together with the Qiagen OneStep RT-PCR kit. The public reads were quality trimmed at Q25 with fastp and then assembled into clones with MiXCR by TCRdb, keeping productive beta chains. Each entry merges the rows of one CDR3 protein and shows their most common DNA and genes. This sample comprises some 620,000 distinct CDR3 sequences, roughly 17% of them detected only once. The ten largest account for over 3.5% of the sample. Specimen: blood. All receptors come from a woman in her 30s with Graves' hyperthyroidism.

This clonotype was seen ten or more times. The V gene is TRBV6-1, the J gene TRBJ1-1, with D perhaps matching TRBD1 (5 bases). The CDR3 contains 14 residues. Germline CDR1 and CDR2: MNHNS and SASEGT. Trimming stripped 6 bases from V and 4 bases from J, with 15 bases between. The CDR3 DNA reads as TGTGCCAGCAGCTTCGGGACCGCTGGCACTGAAGCTTTCTTT. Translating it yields CASSFGTAGTEAFF.

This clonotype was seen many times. The CDR3 is CASRGGTNEQFF. The CDR3 nucleotides are TGTGCCAGCAGAGGAGGAACCAATGAGCAGTTCTTC. This sequence joins TRBV28 and TRBJ2-1; a weak D match, TRBD2 (5 bases). Germline assignment: CDR1 MDHEN and CDR2 SYDVKM. V was shortened by 6 bases and J by 6 bases, with 9 bases between the two germline ends. This CDR3 spans 12 amino acids.

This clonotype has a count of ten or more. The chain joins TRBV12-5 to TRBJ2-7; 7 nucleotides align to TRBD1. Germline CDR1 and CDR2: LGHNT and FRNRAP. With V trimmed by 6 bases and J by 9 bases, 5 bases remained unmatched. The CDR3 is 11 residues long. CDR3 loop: CASGEDRVQYF. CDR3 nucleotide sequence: TGTGCTAGTGGAGAAGACAGGGTGCAGTACTTC.

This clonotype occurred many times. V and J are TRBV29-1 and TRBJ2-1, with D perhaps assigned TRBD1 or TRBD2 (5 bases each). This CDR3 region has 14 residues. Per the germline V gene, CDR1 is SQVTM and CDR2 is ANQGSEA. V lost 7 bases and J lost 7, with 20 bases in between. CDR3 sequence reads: CSAPSVGVGNEQFF. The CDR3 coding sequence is TGCAGCGCGCCTTCGGTGGGGGTAGGGAATGAGCAGTTCTTC.

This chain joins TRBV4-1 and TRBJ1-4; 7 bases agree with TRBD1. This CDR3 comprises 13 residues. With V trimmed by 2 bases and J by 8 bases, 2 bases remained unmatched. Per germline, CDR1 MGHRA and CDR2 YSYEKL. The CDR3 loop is CASSQLQGEKLFF. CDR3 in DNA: TGCGCCAGCAGCCAACTACAGGGGGAAAAACTGTTTTTT.

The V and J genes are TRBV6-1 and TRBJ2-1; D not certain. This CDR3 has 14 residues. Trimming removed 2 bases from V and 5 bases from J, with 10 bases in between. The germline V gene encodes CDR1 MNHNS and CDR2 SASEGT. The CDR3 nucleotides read TGTGCCAGCAGTGAATCCGCGGAAAACAATGAGCAGTTCTTC. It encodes CASSESAENNEQFF.

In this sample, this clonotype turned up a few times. CDR3 nucleotide sequence: TGTGCCAGTAGTATACGAGGGGCGCAGGGCGGGGAGCTGTTTTTT. Protein sequence: CASSIRGAQGGELFF. The chain carries TRBV19 and TRBJ2-2; the D gene could be TRBD1 or TRBD2 (5 bases each). The CDR3 is made up of 15 amino acids. V dropped 2 bases and J dropped 7 bases, with 14 bases sitting between them. Germline V gene data show CDR1 as LNHDA and CDR2 as SQIVND (reference sequence).

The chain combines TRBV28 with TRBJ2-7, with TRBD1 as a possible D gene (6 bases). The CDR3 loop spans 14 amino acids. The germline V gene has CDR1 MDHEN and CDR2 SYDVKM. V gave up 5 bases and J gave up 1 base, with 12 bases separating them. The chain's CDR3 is CASSPRQDSYEQYF. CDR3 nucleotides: TGTGCCAGCAGTCCCCGACAGGATTCCTACGAGCAGTACTTC. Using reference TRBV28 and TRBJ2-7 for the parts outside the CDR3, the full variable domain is DVKVTQSSRYLVKRTGEKVFLECVQDMDHENMFWYRQDPGLGLRLIYFSYDVKMKEKGDIPEGYSVSREKKERFSLILESASTNQTSMYLCASSPRQDSYEQYFGPGTRLTVT.

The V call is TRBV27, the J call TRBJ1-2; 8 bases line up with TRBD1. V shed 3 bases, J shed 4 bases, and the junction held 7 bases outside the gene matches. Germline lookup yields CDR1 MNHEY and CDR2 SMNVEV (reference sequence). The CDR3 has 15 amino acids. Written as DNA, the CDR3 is TGTGCCAGCAGTTTGTTATCAGGGGGCTCCTATGGCTACACCTTC. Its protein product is CASSLLSGGSYGYTF.

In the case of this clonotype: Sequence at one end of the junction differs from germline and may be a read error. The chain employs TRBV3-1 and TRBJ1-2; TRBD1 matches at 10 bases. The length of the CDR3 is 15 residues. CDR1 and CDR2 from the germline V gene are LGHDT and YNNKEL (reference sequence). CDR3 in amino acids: CASSQFALAGQGPSF. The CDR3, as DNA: TGTGCCAGCAGCCAGTTTGCTTTAGCGGGACAGGGGCCTTCCTTC.